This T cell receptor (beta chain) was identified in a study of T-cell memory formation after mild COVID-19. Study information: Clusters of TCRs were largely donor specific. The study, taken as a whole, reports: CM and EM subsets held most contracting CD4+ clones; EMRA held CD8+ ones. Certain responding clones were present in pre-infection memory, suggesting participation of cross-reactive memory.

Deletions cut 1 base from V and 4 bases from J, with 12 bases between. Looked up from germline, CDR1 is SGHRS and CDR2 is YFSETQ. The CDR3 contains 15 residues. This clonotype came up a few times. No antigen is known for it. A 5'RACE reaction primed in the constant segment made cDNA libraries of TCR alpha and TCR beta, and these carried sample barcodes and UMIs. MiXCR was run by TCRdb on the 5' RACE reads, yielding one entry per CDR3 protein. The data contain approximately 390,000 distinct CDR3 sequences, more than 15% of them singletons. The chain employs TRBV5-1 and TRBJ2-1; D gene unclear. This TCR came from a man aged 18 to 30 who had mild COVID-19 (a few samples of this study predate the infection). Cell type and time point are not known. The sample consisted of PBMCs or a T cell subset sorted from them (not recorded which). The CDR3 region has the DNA TGCGCCAGCAGCTTGAGATGGGTCCAATACAATGAGCAGTTCTTC. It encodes CASSLRWVQYNEQFF.